The 5 T cell receptor beta chains presented below share a single source sample, sequenced in a study of blood T cell repertoires in COVID-19. Generated by immunoSEQ multiplex PCR, the TCRdb table keeps only in-frame clones and is missing some. The sample lists approximately 52,000 clones, around 90% occurring once. The sample comprised peripheral blood. The receptor set was obtained from a man aged 45-65 years with active COVID-19.

This clone was recorded a few times. J is TRBJ2-7 and V is TRBV4-1, with 10 bases identical to TRBD1. Per germline, CDR1 MGHRA and CDR2 YSYEKL. V lost 4 bases to trimming and J lost 5 bases; unmatched junction nucleotides: 5. This CDR3 is built from 14 residues. CDR3 region: CASSPGQGGNEQYF. Here the CDR3 DNA reads TGCGCCAGCAGCCCAGGACAGGGGGGGAACGAGCAGTACTTC.

The chain joins TRBV25-1 to TRBJ2-5, with 8 nucleotides matching TRBD2. V lost 3 bases and J lost 5; bases outside the gene matches: 14. The CDR3 loop spans 17 amino acids. In germline, CDR1 is MGHDK, CDR2 SYGVNS. This CDR3 reads CASSDLGAGGTGETQYF. The CDR3 region has the DNA TGTGCCAGCAGTGATCTCGGGGCGGGGGGCACCGGGGAGACCCAGTACTTC.

The V and J genes are TRBV5-6 and TRBJ2-5, with 11 bases identical to TRBD2. The CDR3 is 16 residues long. The V segment lost 4 bases and the J segment 4 bases; nucleotides outside the gene matches: 9. Germline CDR1 is SGHDT and CDR2 is YYEEEE. CDR3 residues: CASSTRLAGWVETQYF. In DNA form, the CDR3 reads TGTGCCAGCAGCACCAGACTAGCGGGGTGGGTAGAGACCCAGTACTTC.

V gene TRBV7-7 combines with J gene TRBJ2-2; the D is unclear. The CDR3 sequence is 13 residues long. Germline values: CDR1 SSHAT, CDR2 FNYEAQ (reference sequence). V was trimmed by 6 bases and J by 4 bases, leaving 9 bases between them. This CDR3 reads CASSNEPTGELFF. CDR3 nucleotides: TGTGCCAGCAGTAATGAGCCCACCGGGGAGCTGTTTTTT.

The V gene is TRBV5-1, the J gene TRBJ2-1; TRBD2 matches at 12 bases. Germline loops: CDR1 SGHRS, CDR2 YFSETQ. The CDR3 runs 15 residues. The ends lost 4 bases at V and 7 bases at J; junction bases unmatched: 6. CDR3 in DNA: TGCGCCAGCAGCAGTACTGGACTAGCGGGGAATGAGCAGTTCTTC. Translating it yields CASSSTGLAGNEQFF.